This T cell receptor beta chain was sequenced in a study of cytomegalovirus exposure and HLA in healthy donors. The study, taken as a whole, reports: Sequences of the TCR beta chain were said to predict the HLA-A and HLA-B alleles of most subjects accurately.

60 Vbeta and 13 Jbeta primers were used in PCR. Produced via immunoSEQ multiplex PCR; TCRdb's table is partial and in-frame only. The repertoire holds roughly 80,000 clones, with about 80% as singletons. The count of this clone is one. Its antigen remains unidentified. The specimen sequenced was PBMCs. The source is a man in his forties or fifties in good health and CMV-seropositive.

CDR3: CASSLASGSSYEQYF. The CDR3 DNA reads as TGTGCCAGCAGTTTAGCCAGTGGGAGCTCCTACGAGCAGTACTTC. The V call is TRBV27, the J call TRBJ2-7, with D perhaps matching TRBD2 (5 bases). V was cut by 2 bases and J by 0 bases, with 11 bases left in between. Germline V gives CDR1 MNHEY, CDR2 SMNVEV (reference sequence). The CDR3 runs to 15 residues.